The 22 T cell receptor beta chains below come from one sample, sequenced in a study of radiotherapy plus CTLA-4 blockade in lung cancer. The table came from immunoSEQ multiplex PCR; TCRdb's copy has only in-frame clones and leaves some out. The sample holds 26,000 or so clones, 79% seen once. The sample here was peripheral blood, taken from a patient treated with radiotherapy plus ipilimumab. The receptors derive from a human donor with non-small cell lung cancer that progressed on radiotherapy plus ipilimumab.

The chain links TRBV7-3 to TRBJ2-5, with D possibly called TRBD1 or TRBD2 (6 bases each). Trimming took 2 bases from V and 5 from J, leaving 18 bases between them. Germline CDR1 and CDR2: SGHTA and FQGTGA. The CDR3 totals 16 residues. The CDR3 reads CASSLGGPEGWETQYF. DNA of the CDR3: TGTGCCAGCAGCTTAGGGGGGCCGGAGGGCTGGGAGACCCAGTACTTC.

The chain employs TRBV6-6 and TRBJ1-1, with 8 bases matching TRBD1. The germline gives CDR1 MNHNY, CDR2 SVGAGI (reference sequence). The CDR3 spans 15 residues. V gave up 2 bases and J gave up 6 bases; unmatched junction bases: 8. CDR3 amino acids: CASSYRTGWVAEAFF. Written as DNA, the CDR3 is TGTGCCAGCAGTTACCGGACAGGGTGGGTCGCTGAAGCTTTCTTT.

The chain couples TRBV11-2 to TRBJ2-5; D unclear. Germline-derived CDR1 and CDR2 are SGHAT and FQNNGV. V was clipped by 1 base and J by 1 base, with 7 bases between them. CDR3 length: 14 amino acids. CDR3 in amino acids: CASSLGAGQETQYF. The CDR3 DNA follows: TGTGCCAGCAGCTTAGGGGCAGGCCAAGAGACCCAGTACTTC.

This chain connects TRBV29-1 to TRBJ2-7, with TRBD1 as a possible D gene (5 bases). The V end lost 3 bases, the J end lost 2 bases, and 14 bases lay between the germline ends. Germline loops: CDR1 SQVTM, CDR2 ANQGSEA. The CDR3 has 14 amino acids. The CDR3 spells CSVEWVGEPYEQYF. CDR3 nucleotide sequence: TGCAGCGTTGAGTGGGTAGGGGAACCCTACGAGCAGTACTTC.

The table lists this clone with a few counts. At one end the junction does not follow the germline gene, possibly because of a read error. V gene TRBV7-7 combines with J gene TRBJ2-5, with TRBD1 as a possible D gene (5 bases). There are 16 residues in the CDR3. The germline gives CDR1 SSHAT, CDR2 FNYEAQ (reference sequence). DNA of the CDR3: TGTGCTAGCAGCTTAGATTACCGGCAGGGCGGTGAGACCCAGTACTTC. Its protein product is CASSLDYRQGGETQYF.

The J gene is TRBJ1-1, the V gene TRBV5-6; 8 bases agree with TRBD1. CDR1 and CDR2 from the germline V gene are SGHDT and YYEEEE. Trimming removed 6 bases from V and 2 bases from J; junction bases left unmatched: 6. This CDR3 is built from 14 residues. CDR3 bases: TGTGCCAGCACGTGGGGACAGGTAAACACTGAAGCTTTCTTT. The encoded protein is CASTWGQVNTEAFF.

This rearrangement joins TRBV5-5 to TRBJ2-7, with a possible D match to TRBD1 (6 bases). This CDR3 is built from 14 residues. Germline V gene data show CDR1 as SGHKS and CDR2 as YYEKEE (reference sequence). Trimming cost V 0 bases and J 4 bases, with 11 bases left between them. The CDR3 is CASSLGAQGYEQYF. The CDR3, as DNA: TGTGCCAGCAGCTTGGGGGCGCAGGGGTACGAGCAGTACTTC. Filled out from reference TRBV5-5 and TRBJ2-7, the complete variable domain reads DAGVTQSPTHLIKTRGQQVTLRCSPISGHKSVSWYQQVLGQGPQFIFQYYEKEERGRGNFPDRFSARQFPNYSSELNVNALLLGDSALYLCASSLGAQGYEQYFGPGTRLTVT.

The CDR3, as DNA: TGTGCCAGCCGAAAGGAATCCAGCGCAGATACGCAGTATTTT. This gives the protein CASRKESSADTQYF. The chain combines TRBV28 with TRBJ2-3; D gene unclear. CDR3 size: 14 residues. Between the trimmed V and J ends, which lost 8 bases and 4 bases, there was a span of 16 bases. Germline lookup yields CDR1 MDHEN and CDR2 SYDVKM.

The rearrangement uses TRBV18 and TRBJ2-1; D not certain. Germline CDR1 KGHSH, CDR2 LQKENI. This CDR3 contains 13 residues. The V gene lost 1 base and the J gene lost 1 base, with 2 bases spanning the gap. The CDR3 bases are TGTGCCAGCTCACCACAATCCTACAATGAGCAGTTCTTC. Translating gives CASSPQSYNEQFF.

V is TRBV18 and J is TRBJ1-1; a weak D match, TRBD1 (5 bases). The germline CDR1 and CDR2 sequences are KGHSH and LQKENI. There are 17 residues in the CDR3. V was trimmed by 3 bases and J by 3 bases, leaving 20 bases between them. The DNA of the CDR3 is TGTGCCAGCTCACCGATGGGCGGTCGCAGGGAAGACACTGAAGCTTTCTTT. Protein product: CASSPMGGRREDTEAFF. Full variable domain (outside the CDR3, taken from reference TRBV18 and TRBJ1-1): NAGVMQNPRHLVRRRGQEARLRCSPMKGHSHVYWYRQLPEEGLKFMVYLQKENIIDESGMPKERFSAEFPKEGPSILRIQQVVRGDSAAYFCASSPMGGRREDTEAFFGQGTRLTVV.

The chain has TRBV18 and TRBJ2-5; D possibly corresponds to TRBD2 (5 bases). The CDR3 length is 14 residues. Germline lookup yields CDR1 KGHSH and CDR2 LQKENI. The germline V and J ends were trimmed by 6 bases and 4 bases, with 15 bases remaining between them. The CDR3 sequence: CASSPEQRLETQYF. The DNA for the CDR3 is TGTGCCAGCTCCCCTGAGCAGCGGTTAGAGACCCAGTACTTC.

This clone was detected a few times. The chain carries TRBV10-3 and TRBJ1-4; D is unresolved. CDR1 and CDR2 from the germline V gene are ENHRY and SYGVKD. The CDR3 is made up of 14 amino acids. V lost 5 bases to trimming and J lost 5 bases, with 12 bases between them. The CDR3 coding sequence is TGTGCCATCAGTCAAAGCAGGACCAATGAAAAACTGTTTTTT. Translating it yields CAISQSRTNEKLFF.

The chain has TRBV18 and TRBJ1-1; D is undetermined. CDR3 length: 12 residues. The germline gives CDR1 KGHSH, CDR2 LQKENI. The germline V and J ends were trimmed by 4 bases and 5 bases, with 8 bases remaining between them. CDR3 sequence (DNA): TGTGCCAGCTCACAGGCGGGAACTGAAGCTTTCTTT. Translating gives CASSQAGTEAFF.

This sequence joins TRBV14 and TRBJ2-4, with D perhaps TRBD2 (6 bases). Trimming left V 4 bases short and J 7 bases short, with 14 bases between. The CDR3 consists of 14 residues. CDR1 is SGHDN and CDR2 is FVKESK in the germline V gene. The CDR3: CASSPLAAGNIQYF. DNA of the CDR3: TGTGCCAGCAGCCCCTTAGCGGCGGGGAACATTCAGTACTTC.

The chain uses TRBV27 and TRBJ2-4; perhaps TRBD2 as D (7 bases). There are 14 residues in the CDR3. V was pared by 5 bases and J by 6 bases, with 14 bases between. From germline, CDR1 is MNHEY and CDR2 SMNVEV (reference sequence). This CDR3 reads CASSTWGGANIQYF. As DNA, the CDR3 is TGTGCCAGCAGTACTTGGGGGGGGGCAAACATTCAGTACTTC.

The genes are TRBV28 and TRBJ2-2, with D tentatively TRBD2 (5 bases). Trimming pared 2 bases from V and 6 bases from J, leaving 13 bases between. The V gene's germline CDR1 is MDHEN and CDR2 SYDVKM. This CDR3 has 15 residues. This CDR3 is CASSLGSGNSGELFF. Written as DNA, the CDR3 is TGTGCCAGCAGTTTAGGGTCCGGGAATTCCGGGGAGCTGTTTTTT.

The chain joins TRBV7-2 to TRBJ1-1; 10 nucleotides agree with TRBD1. V shed 1 base, J shed 5 bases, and the junction held 4 bases outside the gene matches. Per the germline V gene, CDR1 is SGHTA and CDR2 is FQGNSA. The CDR3 is made up of 15 amino acids. Here the CDR3 reads CASSLGGTGATEAFF. As DNA, the CDR3 is TGTGCCAGCAGCTTAGGTGGGACAGGGGCTACTGAAGCTTTCTTT.

The chain couples TRBV27 to TRBJ2-7, with 16 bases fitting TRBD2. Germline values: CDR1 MNHEY, CDR2 SMNVEV (reference sequence). With 2 bases clipped from V and 0 bases from J, the junction kept 10 bases outside the gene matches. This CDR3 has 20 amino acids. The CDR3 DNA follows: TGTGCCAGCAGTTTAACTCACCCGGGACTAGCGGGAGGGAGCTCCTACGAGCAGTACTTC. Translating gives CASSLTHPGLAGGSSYEQYF.

The chain employs TRBV6-1 and TRBJ1-4; no clear D gene. Trimming took off 1 base at V and 4 bases at J, with 7 bases between the two ends. Germline V gene sequence: CDR1 MNHNS, CDR2 SASEGT. The CDR3 sequence is 14 residues long. DNA of the CDR3: TGTGCCAGCAGTGAAGTAAGCCTTAATGAAAAACTGTTTTTT. Protein sequence: CASSEVSLNEKLFF.

This clone was seen only once. The CDR3 bases are TGTGCCAGCAACGGGGGCGCCTACAATGAGCAGTTCTTC. It encodes CASNGGAYNEQFF. V gene TRBV6-5 combines with J gene TRBJ2-1; D is perhaps TRBD1 or TRBD2 (6 bases each). Per the germline V gene, CDR1 is MNHEY and CDR2 is SVGAGI. This CDR3 region has 13 residues. Between the trimmed V and J ends, which lost 7 bases and 2 bases, there was a span of 9 bases.

CDR3 loop: CASSLRLAESSYEQYF. The DNA of the CDR3 is TGTGCCAGCAGTTTAAGGCTAGCAGAGAGCTCCTACGAGCAGTACTTC. The gene calls are TRBV28 and TRBJ2-7, with a tentative D call TRBD2 (5 bases). The CDR3 is 16 residues long. Germline lookup yields CDR1 MDHEN and CDR2 SYDVKM. The V gene lost 2 bases and the J gene lost 0 bases, with 14 bases spanning the gap.

The rearrangement joins TRBV7-9 to TRBJ2-1, with 9 bases that match TRBD1. Per germline, CDR1 SEHNR and CDR2 FQNEAQ (reference sequence). The CDR3 has 14 amino acids. With 4 bases clipped from V and 10 bases from J, the junction kept 8 bases outside the gene matches. The DNA for the CDR3 is TGTGCCAGCAGCTCCCCGGACAGGGGCGACGAGCAGTTCTTC. Its protein product is CASSSPDRGDEQFF. The entire variable domain, with the rest obtained from reference TRBV7-9 and TRBJ2-1, is as follows: DTGVSQNPRHKITKRGQNVTFRCDPISEHNRLYWYRQTLGQGPEFLTYFQNEAQLEKSRLLSDRFSAERPKGSFSTLEIQRTEQGDSAMYLCASSSPDRGDEQFFGPGTRLTVL.